The next 19 T cell receptor beta chains were all read from a single sample in a study of blood T cell repertoires in COVID-19. Repertoires were generated with immunoSEQ multiplex PCR, while TCRdb's copy carries only in-frame clones and drops some. The sample lists roughly 150,000 clones, approximately 78% occurring once. The sequencing sample was made of peripheral blood. These receptors all stem from a human donor in a cohort sampled during active COVID-19.

This rearrangement joins TRBV6-2 or TRBV6-3 to TRBJ1-1; D remains ambiguous. Trimming took off 1 base at V and 6 bases at J, with 6 bases between the two ends. Germline CDR1 is MNHEY and CDR2 is SVGEGT. The CDR3 loop spans 12 amino acids. As DNA, the CDR3 is TGTGCCAGCAGTTACTTAGTATCTGAAGCTTTCTTT. Its protein is CASSYLVSEAFF.

This chain joins TRBV27 and TRBJ2-1; 8 bases are shared with TRBD1. Per germline, CDR1 MNHEY and CDR2 SMNVEV (reference sequence). J lost 10 bases, V lost 5 bases, and 16 bases had no gene match. This CDR3 spans 16 amino acids. CDR3 coding DNA: TGTGCCAGCAGTCCCCCGAGGACAGGGCCCGCCGGAGAGCAGTTCTTC. Translating gives CASSPPRTGPAGEQFF.

This clone was seen a single time. The chain carries TRBV28 and TRBJ2-5, with 14 bases matching TRBD2. The junction had 5 bases not matched to a gene; V was cut back by 5 bases and J by 6 bases. This CDR3 region has 15 residues. Per the germline V gene, CDR1 is MDHEN and CDR2 is SYDVKM. CDR3 nucleotides: TGTGCCAGCAGTACGACTAGCGGGGGGGCCAAGACCCAGTACTTC. As protein: CASSTTSGGAKTQYF.

This chain uses TRBV2 with TRBJ2-3; 8 bases are shared with TRBD2. Unmatched junction bases numbered 9, after V lost 4 bases and J lost 3 bases. The V gene's germline CDR1 is SNHLY and CDR2 FYNNEI. The CDR3 loop spans 16 amino acids. CDR3 in amino acids: CASSGGGLAGTDTQYF. In DNA, the CDR3 is TGTGCCAGCAGTGGTGGAGGCCTAGCGGGTACAGATACGCAGTATTTT.

CDR3 in amino acids: CASSLQGLAYEQYF. The CDR3 bases are TGTGCCAGCAGCTTACAAGGACTAGCCTACGAGCAGTACTTC. The rearrangement joins TRBV7-9 to TRBJ2-7; 7 nucleotides align to TRBD2. This CDR3 has 14 amino acids. V trimming: 2 bases; J trimming: 2 bases; junction bases outside the gene matches: 3. Germline lookup yields CDR1 SEHNR and CDR2 FQNEAQ (reference sequence).

V and J are TRBV5-4 and TRBJ2-7; a possible D gene is TRBD1 (6 bases). The germline gives CDR1 SGHNT, CDR2 YYREEE (reference sequence). This CDR3 contains 14 residues. The V end lost 4 bases, the J end lost 2 bases, and 13 bases lay between the germline ends. The CDR3 here is CASSLGTSAYEQYF. The CDR3 coding sequence is TGTGCCAGCAGCCTGGGGACATCTGCCTACGAGCAGTACTTC.

This clone has a count of ten or more. This chain connects TRBV7-2 to TRBJ2-7, with a possible D match to TRBD1 (6 bases). CDR3 size: 13 residues. Looked up from germline, CDR1 is SGHTA and CDR2 is FQGNSA. V was trimmed by 2 bases and J by 6 bases, leaving 11 bases between them. In DNA form, the CDR3 reads TGTGCCAGCAGCTTAAACAGGGCCGGCGAGCAGTACTTC. It encodes CASSLNRAGEQYF.

The rearrangement uses TRBV5-1 and TRBJ2-2; D perhaps matches TRBD2 (6 bases). The CDR3 has 16 residues. V was pared by 4 bases and J by 1 base, with 14 bases between. In germline, CDR1 is SGHRS, CDR2 YFSETQ. CDR3 region: CASSPRGSGNTGELFF. The CDR3 nucleotides are TGCGCCAGCAGCCCCCGGGGTAGCGGGAACACCGGGGAGCTGTTTTTT.

The J gene is TRBJ2-1, the V gene TRBV12-5; 12 bases match TRBD2. Germline-derived CDR1 and CDR2 are LGHNT and FRNRAP. The CDR3 totals 16 residues. After removal of 0 bases from V and 9 bases from J, the junction contained 6 bases not matched to a gene. CDR3 DNA: TGTGCTAGTGGTTTGGTACCTGGACTAGCGGGAACTGAGCAGTTCTTC. Encoded protein: CASGLVPGLAGTEQFF. Full variable domain (remainder filled in from reference TRBV12-5 and TRBJ2-1): DARVTQTPRHKVTEMGQEVTMRCQPILGHNTVFWYRQTMMQGLELLAYFRNRAPLDDSGMPKDRFSAEMPDATLATLKIQPSEPRDSAVYFCASGLVPGLAGTEQFFGPGTRLTVL.

The chain couples TRBV7-2 to TRBJ2-7; 7 bases agree with TRBD1. This CDR3 has 14 residues. CDR1 and CDR2 (germline): SGHTA, FQGNSA. The J segment lost 3 bases and the V segment lost 1 base, leaving 3 bases of the junction unmatched. This CDR3 is CASSLDRGNYEQYF. CDR3 DNA: TGTGCCAGCAGCTTAGACAGGGGAAACTACGAGCAGTACTTC.

This clone showed up just a few times. V and J are TRBV5-4 and TRBJ1-3; D might be TRBD1 (6 bases). From germline, CDR1 is SGHNT and CDR2 YYREEE (reference sequence). The V end was cut by 4 bases, the J end by 2 bases, with 16 bases between. The CDR3 runs 16 residues. The CDR3 protein is CASSRPGGAAGNTIYF. CDR3 bases: TGTGCCAGCAGCCGCCCCGGGGGGGCCGCTGGAAACACCATATATTTT.

The rearrangement links TRBV6-2 or TRBV6-3 to TRBJ2-1; 7 positions match TRBD2. The CDR3 is made up of 14 amino acids. Per germline, CDR1 MNHEY and CDR2 SVGEGT. V was clipped by 2 bases and J by 9 bases; unmatched bases: 7. This CDR3 reads CASSYLAGAGEQFF. CDR3 DNA: TGTGCCAGCAGTTACCTTGCGGGAGCCGGTGAGCAGTTCTTC.

The J gene is TRBJ2-5, the V gene TRBV9, with a tentative D call TRBD1 (6 bases). Germline assignment: CDR1 SGDLS and CDR2 YYNGEE. This CDR3 spans 15 amino acids. V was shortened by 3 bases and J by 2 bases, with 14 bases between the two germline ends. CDR3 sequence: CASSALGQRQETQYF. The CDR3 region has the DNA TGTGCCAGCAGCGCCCTAGGACAGAGGCAAGAGACCCAGTACTTC.

The chain employs TRBV5-1 and TRBJ2-5; 7 bases agree with TRBD2. The J segment lost 4 bases and the V segment lost 2 bases, leaving 5 bases of the junction unmatched. CDR1 and CDR2 (germline): SGHRS, YFSETQ. The CDR3 sequence is 14 residues long. In nucleotides, the CDR3 is TGCGCCAGCAGCTTTGGCGGGAGAATAGAGACCCAGTACTTC. Translating it yields CASSFGGRIETQYF.

V and J are TRBV9 and TRBJ2-2; 7 bases fit TRBD1. The CDR3 runs to 15 residues. Trimming at V came to 5 bases and at J to 4 bases, leaving 8 bases not matched to a gene. CDR1 SGDLS and CDR2 YYNGEE come from the germline V gene. CDR3 bases: TGTGCCAGCAGTCCTGCAGGGGGTGGCACCGGGGAGCTGTTTTTT. This translates into CASSPAGGGTGELFF.

This clone occurred a few times. This sequence joins TRBV7-2 and TRBJ2-2; D remains ambiguous. V was trimmed by 5 bases and J by 4 bases, leaving 17 bases between them. The germline gives CDR1 SGHTA, CDR2 FQGNSA. The CDR3 totals 16 residues. The CDR3: CASSLGPLGPTGELFF. CDR3 DNA: TGTGCCAGCAGCCTAGGTCCCCTAGGTCCCACCGGGGAGCTGTTTTTT. Supplemented by reference TRBV7-2 and TRBJ2-2, the full variable domain reads GAGVSQSPSNKVTEKGKDVELRCDPISGHTALYWYRQSLGQGLEFLIYFQGNSAPDKSGLPSDRFSAERTGGSVSTLTIQRTQQEDSAVYLCASSLGPLGPTGELFFGEGSRLTVL.

V gene TRBV28 combines with J gene TRBJ2-7, with TRBD1 identical over 7 bases. Germline assignment: CDR1 MDHEN and CDR2 SYDVKM. CDR3 length equals 13 residues. Losses at the gene ends were 6 bases for V and 6 bases for J; bases not matched to a gene: 8. Written as DNA, the CDR3 is TGTGCCAGCAGGCGGACAGGAGTCGGCGAGCAGTACTTC. The encoded protein is CASRRTGVGEQYF.

The rearrangement joins TRBV7-9 to TRBJ2-7; D unresolved. The CDR3 extends over 13 amino acids. Trimming shortened V by 5 bases and J by 5 bases, and 13 bases separated the two germline ends. Germline-derived CDR1 and CDR2 are SEHNR and FQNEAQ (reference sequence). In DNA form, the CDR3 reads TGTGCCAGCAGCCCCACAGTTGTGGACGAGCAGTACTTC. Its protein product is CASSPTVVDEQYF. The whole variable domain, filled in from reference TRBV7-9 and TRBJ2-7, reads DTGVSQNPRHKITKRGQNVTFRCDPISEHNRLYWYRQTLGQGPEFLTYFQNEAQLEKSRLLSDRFSAERPKGSFSTLEIQRTEQGDSAMYLCASSPTVVDEQYFGPGTRLTVT.

The chain uses TRBV4-3 and TRBJ2-2, with D maybe TRBD1 (6 bases). Trimming removed 4 bases at V and 7 bases at J, with 13 bases between. The CDR3 length is 14 residues. Germline CDR1 and CDR2: LGHNA and YSLEER. This chain's CDR3 is CASSPPQGHGELFF. In nucleotides, the CDR3 is TGCGCCAGCAGCCCACCTCAGGGGCACGGGGAGCTGTTTTTT.